This note documents a single TCR beta chain sequence. No antigen is known for it. The PCR made use of 60 Vbeta and 13 Jbeta primers. The data were produced by immunoSEQ multiplex PCR, yet TCRdb's version contains in-frame clones alone and is incomplete. This sample's clone table lists approximately 110,000 clones. This sample was included in a study of cytomegalovirus exposure and HLA in healthy donors. Study results and caveats: Immune exposure was documented only through CMV serostatus.

The CDR3 has 15 amino acids. CDR1 is SGHRS, CDR2 YFSETQ, per germline. Between the trimmed V and J ends, which lost 2 bases and 1 base, there was a span of 12 bases. The receptor's source is a man aged 40-49 years in good health and CMV-seronegative. Specimen: PBMCs. The J gene is TRBJ2-5, the V gene TRBV5-1; D may be TRBD1 (6 bases). Here the CDR3 reads CASSFGQTGQETQYF. The CDR3, as DNA: TGCGCCAGCAGCTTTGGACAGACTGGCCAAGAGACCCAGTACTTC. Full variable domain (missing parts from reference TRBV5-1 and TRBJ2-5): KAGVTQTPRYLIKTRGQQVTLSCSPISGHRSVSWYQQTPGQGLQFLFEYFSETQRNKGNFPGRFSGRQFSNSRSEMNVSTLELGDSALYLCASSFGQTGQETQYFGPGTRLLVL.